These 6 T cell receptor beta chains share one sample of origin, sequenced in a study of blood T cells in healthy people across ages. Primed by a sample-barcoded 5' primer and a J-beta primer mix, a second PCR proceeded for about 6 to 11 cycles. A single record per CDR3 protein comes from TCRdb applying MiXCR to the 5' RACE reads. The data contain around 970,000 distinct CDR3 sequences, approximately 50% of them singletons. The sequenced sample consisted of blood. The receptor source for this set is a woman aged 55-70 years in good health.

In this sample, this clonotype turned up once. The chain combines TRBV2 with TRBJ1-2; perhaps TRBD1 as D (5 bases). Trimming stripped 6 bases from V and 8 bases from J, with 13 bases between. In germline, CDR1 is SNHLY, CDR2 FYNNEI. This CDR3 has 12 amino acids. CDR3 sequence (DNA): TGTGCCAGCAGCAGACAGTCCTGGGGCTACACCTTC. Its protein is CASSRQSWGYTF.

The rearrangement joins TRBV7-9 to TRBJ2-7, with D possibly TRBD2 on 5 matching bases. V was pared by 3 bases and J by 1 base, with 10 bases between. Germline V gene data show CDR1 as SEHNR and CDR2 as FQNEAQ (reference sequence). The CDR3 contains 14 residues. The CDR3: CASSFGIESYEQYF. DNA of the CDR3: TGTGCCAGCAGCTTCGGGATCGAATCCTACGAGCAGTACTTC.

The CDR3 loop reads CASRLLSGSSYGQYF. CDR3 coding DNA: TGCGCCAGCAGGCTCCTATCGGGAAGCTCCTACGGGCAGTACTTC. The rearrangement joins TRBV4-1 to TRBJ2-4; possible D gene TRBD2, 5 bases. V lost 6 bases and J lost 13, with 25 bases in between. The CDR3 contains 15 residues. Looked up from germline, CDR1 is MGHRA and CDR2 is YSYEKL.

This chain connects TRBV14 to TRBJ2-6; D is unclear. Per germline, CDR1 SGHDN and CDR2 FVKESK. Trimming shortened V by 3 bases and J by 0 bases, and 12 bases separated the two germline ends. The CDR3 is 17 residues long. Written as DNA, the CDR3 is TGTGCCAGCAGCCACCTTTCCATCTCCTCTGGGGCCAACGTCCTGACTTTC. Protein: CASSHLSISSGANVLTF.

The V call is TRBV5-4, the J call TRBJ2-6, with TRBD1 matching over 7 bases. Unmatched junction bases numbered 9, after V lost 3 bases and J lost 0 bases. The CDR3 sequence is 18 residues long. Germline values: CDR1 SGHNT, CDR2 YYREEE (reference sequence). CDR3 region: CASSYQTGPFSGANVLTF. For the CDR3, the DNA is TGTGCCAGCAGCTACCAGACAGGGCCCTTCTCTGGGGCCAACGTCCTGACTTTC.

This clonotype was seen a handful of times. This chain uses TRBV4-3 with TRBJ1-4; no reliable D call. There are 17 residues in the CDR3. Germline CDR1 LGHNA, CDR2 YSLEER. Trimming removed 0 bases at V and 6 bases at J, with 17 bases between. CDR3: CASSQEGPATIYEKLFF. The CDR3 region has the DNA TGCGCCAGCAGCCAAGAAGGCCCCGCAACCATCTATGAAAAACTGTTTTTT.